The next 26 T cell receptor beta chains were all read from a single sample in a study of brain T cells in children with intractable seizures. Time point defined: blood from clinic visit 5 months post-surgery; TSC patient then seizure free. Sequencing used immunoSEQ multiplex PCR; TCRdb keeps in-frame clones, though not all of them. The sample carries about 340,000 clones, about 93% recorded once. Source: peripheral blood, taken less than 6 months after surgery. The receptors were gathered from a boy younger than two with tuberous sclerosis and intractable seizures.

This clone was seen a single time. The chain carries TRBV11-3 and TRBJ2-1; 8 bases align to TRBD1. Trimming removed 7 bases from V and 10 bases from J; junction bases left unmatched: 12. Germline V gene data show CDR1 as SGHNT and CDR2 as YENEEA. The CDR3 is made up of 14 amino acids. In DNA, the CDR3 is TGTGCCAGCAACCAACGGTCAGGGGGCGAGGAGCAGTTCTTC. This sequence encodes CASNQRSGGEEQFF.

The V gene is TRBV6-2 or TRBV6-3, the J gene TRBJ2-1; a weak D match, TRBD2 (6 bases). Trimming cost V 5 bases and J 3 bases, with 8 bases left between them. The CDR3 runs to 13 residues. CDR1 and CDR2 from the germline V gene are MNHEY and SVGEGT. CDR3 amino acids: CASSVGLYNEQFF. CDR3 bases: TGTGCCAGCAGTGTGGGACTCTACAATGAGCAGTTCTTC.

This clone has a single count. CDR3 amino acids: CASSSPTREGYNEQFF. The DNA for the CDR3 is TGTGCCAGCAGTTCCCCGACTAGAGAGGGCTACAATGAGCAGTTCTTC. V is TRBV6-5 and J is TRBJ2-1; tentatively, D is TRBD2 (6 bases). The CDR3 length is 16 residues. The germline V gene encodes CDR1 MNHEY and CDR2 SVGAGI. V was shortened by 4 bases and J by 3 bases, with 16 bases between the two germline ends.

CDR3 loop: CASSLGGLIYEQYF. The CDR3 DNA reads TGTGCCAGCAGCTTAGGAGGACTGATCTACGAGCAGTACTTC. The rearrangement uses TRBV7-9 and TRBJ2-7, with D possibly matching TRBD2 (5 bases). Germline V gene lookup returns CDR1 SEHNR and CDR2 FQNEAQ (reference sequence). This CDR3 region has 14 residues. V was pared by 1 base and J by 3 bases, with 10 bases between.

The chain links TRBV30 to TRBJ2-7; D unresolved. The CDR3 length is 12 residues. Looked up from germline, CDR1 is GTSNPN and CDR2 is SVGIG (reference sequence). V shed 0 bases and J shed 2 bases, with 5 bases lying between them. CDR3 bases: TGTGCCTGGAGTGTAGGCCCCTACGAGCAGTACTTC. This sequence encodes CAWSVGPYEQYF.

This clone was detected only a few times. V usage is TRBV5-1 and J usage is TRBJ1-1, with a tentative D call TRBD1 (5 bases). The CDR3 extends over 14 amino acids. Germline assignment: CDR1 SGHRS and CDR2 YFSETQ. The germline V and J ends were trimmed by 6 bases and 1 base, with 13 bases remaining between them. The CDR3 reads CASKSHRWNTEAFF. CDR3 nucleotide sequence: TGCGCCAGCAAGAGTCACAGGTGGAACACTGAAGCTTTCTTT.

Here the CDR3 reads CASSPRLAGVLNEQYF. CDR3 in DNA: TGTGCCAGCAGCCCCCGACTAGCGGGAGTTCTAAACGAGCAGTACTTC. The chain links TRBV7-8 to TRBJ2-7; 12 nucleotides line up with TRBD2. V was pared by 5 bases and J by 5 bases, with 10 bases of the junction left unmatched. CDR3 size: 16 residues. Germline V gene sequence: CDR1 SGHVS, CDR2 FQNEAQ.

The chain couples TRBV5-1 to TRBJ1-2; D not certain. Germline lookup yields CDR1 SGHRS and CDR2 YFSETQ. The CDR3 totals 12 residues. Trimming took 2 bases from V and 4 from J, leaving 6 bases between them. The chain's CDR3 is CASSLGSYGYTF. The CDR3 DNA reads TGCGCCAGCAGCTTAGGCAGCTATGGCTACACCTTC.

As to this clone: The sample contains more than one DNA sequence encoding this CDR3. The chain is built from TRBV6-5 and TRBJ1-1; a weak D match, TRBD1 (5 bases). Trimming took 7 bases from V and 2 from J, leaving 11 bases between them. The CDR3 loop spans 13 amino acids. The germline gives CDR1 MNHEY, CDR2 SVGAGI. The DNA for the CDR3 is TGTGCCAGCACCCGAGGGGCCAACACTGAAGCTTTCTTT. This translates into CASTRGANTEAFF.

As regards this clone: The junction departs from the called germline gene at one end, perhaps through a read error. This chain links TRBV2 with TRBJ1-2, with D unresolved. The CDR3 has 8 amino acids. Germline loops: CDR1 SNHLY, CDR2 FYNNEI. CDR3 in DNA: TGCTTTAACTATGGCTACACCTTC. It encodes CFNYGYTF.

The genes are TRBV3-1 (or the pseudogene TRBV3-2) and TRBJ2-7; 7 nucleotides align to TRBD2. CDR1 is LGHDT, CDR2 YNNKEL, per germline (reference sequence). There are 15 residues in the CDR3. V trimming: 0 bases; J trimming: 3 bases; junction bases outside the gene matches: 5. The CDR3 loop is CASSQEPAGSYEQYF. The CDR3 bases are TGTGCCAGCAGCCAAGAACCAGCGGGGAGCTACGAGCAGTACTTC.

This clone was counted a single time. CDR3 in amino acids: CASSLAGPYTGELFF. The DNA for the CDR3 is TGTGCCAGCAGCTTAGCGGGGCCCTACACCGGGGAGCTGTTTTTT. V and J are TRBV11-1 and TRBJ2-2; D perhaps matches TRBD1 (5 bases). Germline CDR1 is SGHAT and CDR2 is FQDESV (reference sequence). V dropped 0 bases and J dropped 3 bases, with 8 bases sitting between them. The CDR3 is 15 amino acids.

The V gene is TRBV27, the J gene TRBJ2-1; D could derive from TRBD1 or TRBD2 (5 bases each). Trimming removed 3 bases at V and 5 bases at J, with 14 bases between. Germline CDR1 is MNHEY and CDR2 is SMNVEV (reference sequence). This CDR3 is 15 amino acids long. In nucleotides, the CDR3 is TGTGCCAGCAGTTTGGTGGGACCTAGTCACAATGAGCAGTTCTTC. This encodes CASSLVGPSHNEQFF.

The chain employs TRBV7-9 and TRBJ1-2; 9 bases fit TRBD1. CDR1 and CDR2 from the germline V gene are SEHNR and FQNEAQ (reference sequence). The CDR3 covers 15 residues. Trimming cost V 1 base and J 8 bases; bases outside gene matches: 8. The DNA for the CDR3 is TGTGCCAGCAGCTTAGGGACAGGGGATCTATGGGGCTACACCTTC. Its translation is CASSLGTGDLWGYTF.

This rearrangement joins TRBV7-9 to TRBJ2-1; 12 bases fit TRBD2. Germline V gives CDR1 SEHNR, CDR2 FQNEAQ (reference sequence). Germline trimming cut 4 bases from V and 6 bases from J; bases unmatched to any gene: 16. CDR3 length: 19 residues. Written as DNA, the CDR3 is TGTGCCAGCAGCTCGGGACAGCCAAGGCCTAGCGGGAGGGTCAATGAGCAGTTCTTC. Translation: CASSSGQPRPSGRVNEQFF.

V gene TRBV9 combines with J gene TRBJ2-3; the match to TRBD1 covers 7 bases. The CDR3 runs 16 residues. The V gene's germline CDR1 is SGDLS and CDR2 YYNGEE. Trimming at V came to 4 bases and at J to 0 bases, leaving 8 bases not matched to a gene. CDR3 nucleotide sequence: TGTGCCAGCAGCACCCGGACAGGCGCTAGCACAGATACGCAGTATTTT. As protein: CASSTRTGASTDTQYF.

The V and J genes are TRBV5-5 and TRBJ1-2; maybe TRBD1 (5 bases). The CDR3 spans 13 residues. CDR1 SGHKS and CDR2 YYEKEE come from the germline V gene (reference sequence). V lost 3 bases and J lost 4, with 10 bases in between. For the CDR3, the DNA is TGTGCCAGCAGCTCGGGGGGGTTCTATGGCTACACCTTC. It is translated as CASSSGGFYGYTF.

The V call is TRBV18, the J call TRBJ2-1, with TRBD2 identical over 10 bases. There are 16 residues in the CDR3. The J segment lost 5 bases and the V segment lost 1 base, leaving 5 bases of the junction unmatched. In germline, CDR1 is KGHSH, CDR2 LQKENI. The DNA of the CDR3 is TGTGCCAGCTCACCACGGAGCGGGGGGGAGAACAATGAGCAGTTCTTC. Amino acid sequence: CASSPRSGGENNEQFF.

J is TRBJ2-2 and V is TRBV25-1; TRBD1 agrees at 12 bases. V lost 2 bases to trimming and J lost 8 bases; unmatched junction nucleotides: 6. This CDR3 is 16 amino acids long. CDR1 and CDR2 from the germline V gene are MGHDK and SYGVNS. The CDR3 sequence: CASSEEGQGALGELFF. The DNA of the CDR3 is TGTGCCAGCAGTGAAGAGGGACAGGGGGCGCTGGGGGAGCTGTTTTTT. Variable domain in full (rest from reference TRBV25-1 and TRBJ2-2): EADIYQTPRYLVIGTGKKITLECSQTMGHDKMYWYQQDPGMELHLIHYSYGVNSTEKGDLSSESTVSRIRTEHFPLTLESARPSHTSQYLCASSEEGQGALGELFFGEGSRLTVL.

V usage is TRBV2 and J usage is TRBJ1-3, with 9 positions matching TRBD1. The germline V gene encodes CDR1 SNHLY and CDR2 FYNNEI. After removal of 4 bases from V and 0 bases from J, the junction contained 4 bases not matched to a gene. The CDR3 covers 16 residues. The CDR3 bases are TGTGCCAGCAGTGTGGGACAGGGCATCTCTGGAAACACCATATATTTT. Translating gives CASSVGQGISGNTIYF.

V is TRBV18 and J is TRBJ1-2; 12 bases fit TRBD1. After removal of 3 bases from V and 4 bases from J, the junction contained 3 bases not matched to a gene. The germline CDR1 and CDR2 sequences are KGHSH and LQKENI. The CDR3 is made up of 15 amino acids. The CDR3 loop is CASSPGTGGSYGYTF. The CDR3 coding sequence is TGTGCCAGCTCACCGGGGACAGGGGGCAGCTATGGCTACACCTTC.

V is TRBV7-8 and J is TRBJ2-2; D is perhaps TRBD1 (6 bases). The germline gives CDR1 SGHVS, CDR2 FQNEAQ. CDR3 length: 14 residues. Trimming removed 3 bases from V and 5 bases from J, with 10 bases in between. The DNA of the CDR3 is TGTGCCAGCAGCTTTCAGGGGTTAACCGGGGAGCTGTTTTTT. Translating it yields CASSFQGLTGELFF.

The chain couples TRBV5-1 to TRBJ2-3, with 9 bases fitting TRBD1. The CDR3 spans 15 residues. The ends lost 3 bases at V and 3 bases at J; junction bases unmatched: 5. Germline CDR1 is SGHRS and CDR2 is YFSETQ. The CDR3 region has the DNA TGCGCCAGCAGCTCCCGGGACAGGGCGACAGATACGCAGTATTTT. This translates into CASSSRDRATDTQYF. The full variable domain, rest sourced from reference TRBV5-1 and TRBJ2-3, is KAGVTQTPRYLIKTRGQQVTLSCSPISGHRSVSWYQQTPGQGLQFLFEYFSETQRNKGNFPGRFSGRQFSNSRSEMNVSTLELGDSALYLCASSSRDRATDTQYFGPGTRLTVL.

V and J are TRBV30 and TRBJ1-2; the D gene is possibly TRBD1 (6 bases). Per the germline V gene, CDR1 is GTSNPN and CDR2 is SVGIG (reference sequence). There are 13 residues in the CDR3. V dropped 1 base and J dropped 1 base, with 7 bases sitting between them. The CDR3 coding sequence is TGTGCCTGGAGTGGGGGACATAACTATGGCTACACCTTC. Protein product: CAWSGGHNYGYTF.

The rearrangement uses TRBV7-9 and TRBJ2-3; the match to TRBD2 covers 7 bases. The CDR3 contains 15 residues. The V gene end was trimmed by 2 bases and the J gene end by 0 bases; junction bases not matched to a gene: 2. Germline CDR1 SEHNR, CDR2 FQNEAQ (reference sequence). The CDR3 coding sequence is TGTGCCAGCAGCTTAACGGGGGGAAGCACAGATACGCAGTATTTT. This gives the protein CASSLTGGSTDTQYF.

This clone was observed a single time. The gene calls are TRBV21-1 and TRBJ2-7; TRBD2, as called in the table, went unchecked against the DNA. TRBV21-1 is a pseudogene locus. This CDR3 spans 13 amino acids. The CDR3 region is CASSGLGFYEQYF. The CDR3 region has the DNA TGTGCCAGCAGTGGACTGGGTTTTTACGAGCAGTACTTC.